This T cell receptor (beta chain) was recorded in a study of T cell changes during pregnancy in multiple sclerosis. Trimming cost V 1 base and J 6 bases; bases outside gene matches: 11. The CDR3 contains 17 residues. Germline CDR1 reads SGHRS; CDR2 reads YFSETQ. Libraries were prepared by immunoSEQ multiplex PCR; TCRdb keeps only in-frame clonotypes and omits some of them. Of around 66,000 clones listed, roughly nine tenths are singletons. This sequence was found in a female donor in good health, enrolled as a control in a pregnancy study. This chain links TRBV5-1 with TRBJ2-2; 8 bases match TRBD1. The material was peripheral blood, obtained in the first trimester of pregnancy. The DNA of the CDR3 is TGCGCCAGCAGCTTGAATACCCAGGGGGCAGAAGCCGGGGAGCTGTTTTTT. It is translated as CASSLNTQGAEAGELFF.